The 2 T cell receptor beta chains below come from one sample, sequenced in a study of PD-1 blockade in classical Hodgkin lymphoma. Each patient experienced a relapse that followed autologous stem cell transplantation, and brentuximab vedotin exposure varied. Profiling relied on immunoSEQ multiplex PCR, and the TCRdb table lists in-frame clones only, not all of them. This sample has approximately 100,000 clones; about 89% occur once, and the top ten carry approximately 6.3%. This material consisted of peripheral blood mononuclear cells (PBMCs), taken before the second cycle of nivolumab. These receptors all come from a human donor with classical Hodgkin lymphoma.

The V and J genes are TRBV6-6 and TRBJ2-3; no definite D call. The V end was cut by 2 bases, the J end by 2 bases, with 14 bases between. The CDR3 is made up of 16 amino acids. From germline, CDR1 is MNHNY and CDR2 SVGAGI (reference sequence). The CDR3 spells CASSYRSEVFTDTQYF. The CDR3 DNA follows: TGTGCCAGCAGTTACCGGTCCGAGGTTTTCACAGATACGCAGTATTTT.

The V and J genes are TRBV7-9 and TRBJ1-2; TRBD1 matches 7 bases. From germline, CDR1 is SEHNR and CDR2 FQNEAQ (reference sequence). Trimming removed 4 bases from V and 4 bases from J; junction bases left unmatched: 12. The CDR3 extends over 16 amino acids. CDR3 region: CASSSSDRQPIYGYTF. In DNA, the CDR3 is TGTGCCAGCAGCTCTTCGGACAGGCAACCCATCTATGGCTACACCTTC.